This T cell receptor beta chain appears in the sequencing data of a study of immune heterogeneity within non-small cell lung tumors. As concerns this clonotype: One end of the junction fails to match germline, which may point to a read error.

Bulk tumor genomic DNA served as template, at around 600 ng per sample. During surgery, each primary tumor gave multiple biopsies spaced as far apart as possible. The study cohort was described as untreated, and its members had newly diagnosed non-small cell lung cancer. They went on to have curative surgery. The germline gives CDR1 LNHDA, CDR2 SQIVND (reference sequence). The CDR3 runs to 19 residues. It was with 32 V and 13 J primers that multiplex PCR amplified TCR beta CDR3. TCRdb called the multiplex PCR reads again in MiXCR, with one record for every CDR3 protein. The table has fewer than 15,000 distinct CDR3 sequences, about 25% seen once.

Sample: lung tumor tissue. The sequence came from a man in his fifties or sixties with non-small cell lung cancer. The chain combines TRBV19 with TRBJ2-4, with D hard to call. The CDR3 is CVSIRFCANSLLAKNIQYF. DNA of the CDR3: TGTGTCAGTATTAGATTTTGCGCTAACAGCCTCCTAGCCAAAAACATTCAGTACTTC.